The present entry profiles one T cell receptor beta chain with its context. What it binds is not known. Germline loops: CDR1 MNHNY, CDR2 SVGAGI (reference sequence). The CDR3 consists of 16 residues. With 2 bases clipped from V and 6 bases from J, the junction kept 9 bases outside the gene matches. The sample originates from a study of beta chain features in type 1 diabetes. By way of CD45RO/CCR7/CD25/CD127/CD95/CD27, the CD4+ regulatory, stem cell-like memory, central memory and naive cells were sorted. Overall study results and limits: There was a moderate but significant shortening of TCRB CDR3s in all four CD4+ subsets of Type 1 diabetes patients. Diminished insertions and augmented deletions at VDJ junctions characterized type 1 diabetes patients.

What was sequenced were expressed TCRB transcripts, since all of the isolated RNA had been reverse transcribed. Here immunoSEQ multiplex PCR was the method, and the copy in TCRdb shows in-frame clones only, minus some. The sample carries around 710,000 clones, under 15% recorded once. Sequenced: naive CD4+ T cells from blood. The chain is built from TRBV6-6 and TRBJ1-5, with TRBD1 identical over 8 bases. The sequence was collected from a man younger than 45 with type 1 diabetes. This chain's CDR3 is CASSYRAGGVGQPQHF. The CDR3 coding sequence is TGTGCCAGCAGTTACCGGGCAGGGGGCGTTGGTCAGCCCCAGCATTTT.